Listed below are T cell receptor beta chains from one sample, sequenced in a study of T cell responses to AZD1222 COVID-19 vaccine. Here immunoSEQ multiplex PCR was the method, and the copy in TCRdb shows in-frame clones only, minus some. The data hold 100,000 or so clones, with over 75% observed a single time. The sample was peripheral blood, taken on day 0 of AZD1222 vaccination. Receptor source: an adult in good health. The CDR3 runs from the conserved cysteine through the conserved F or W. A D gene is named only where the DNA matches it firmly. Rows may omit the clone size; those that give it use once, few, many or a size class.

D gene	clone size	V gene	J gene	CDR3 protein	CDR3 DNA
TRBD1	-	TRBV19	TRBJ2-5	CASSTGTGGGETQYF	TGTGCCAGTAGTACAGGGACAGGGGGGGGAGAGACCCAGTACTTC
-	-	TRBV3-1/TRBV3-2	TRBJ2-1	CASSQEEGGIYNEQFF	TGTGCCAGCAGCCAAGAGGAGGGGGGCATCTACAATGAGCAGTTCTTC
TRBD2	-	TRBV7-2	TRBJ2-1	CASSLGSGLASYNEQFF	TGTGCCAGCAGCTTAGGGTCGGGACTAGCCTCCTACAATGAGCAGTTCTTC
-	-	TRBV4-1	TRBJ2-2	CASSQDSVGETGELFF	TGCGCCAGCAGCCAAGATAGCGTGGGGGAAACCGGGGAGCTGTTTTTT
TRBD1	-	TRBV19	TRBJ2-1	CASSRDRLTNEQFF	TGTGCCAGTAGTAGGGACAGGCTGACCAATGAGCAGTTCTTC
-	-	TRBV27	TRBJ1-1	CASSLYKNTEAFF	TGTGCCAGCAGTTTATACAAGAACACTGAAGCTTTCTTT
-	-	TRBV7-3	TRBJ2-1	CASSLGFASYNEQFF	TGTGCCAGCAGCTTAGGTTTTGCCTCCTACAATGAGCAGTTCTTC
-	-	TRBV9	TRBJ1-5	CASSVASNQPQHF	TGTGCCAGCAGCGTAGCGAGCAATCAGCCCCAGCATTTT
-	-	TRBV3-1/TRBV3-2	TRBJ2-3	CASSQGLTPDTQYF	TGTGCCAGCAGCCAAGGACTAACCCCAGATACGCAGTATTTT
-	-	TRBV29-1	TRBJ2-1	CSVENRVSYNEQFF	TGCAGCGTTGAAAACAGGGTGTCCTACAATGAGCAGTTCTTC
-	-	TRBV18	TRBJ1-4	CASSARQGYDEKLFF	TGTGCCAGCTCAGCGAGGCAGGGATATGATGAAAAACTGTTTTTT
TRBD1	-	TRBV4-3	TRBJ1-1	CASSQAGGQGARNTEAFF	TGCGCCAGCAGCCAGGCCGGGGGACAGGGGGCTAGGAACACTGAAGCTTTCTTT
-	-	TRBV7-8	TRBJ1-1	CASSLEKGREAFF	TGTGCCAGCAGCTTGGAGAAAGGACGGGAAGCTTTCTTT
TRBD1	once	TRBV28	TRBJ2-7	CASSRSGQVPYEQYF	TGTGCCAGCAGTAGATCGGGACAGGTACCCTACGAGCAGTACTTC
-	-	TRBV5-6	TRBJ2-7	CASSLAYEQYF	TGTGCCAGCAGCTTGGCCTACGAGCAGTACTTC
TRBD1	once	TRBV19	TRBJ1-4	CASSILRDRSLGDEKLFF	TGTGCCAGTAGTATACTCCGGGACAGGTCTCTAGGCGATGAAAAACTGTTTTTT
TRBD1	-	TRBV5-1	TRBJ2-5	CASTQGGQGAETQYF	TGCGCCAGCACCCAAGGGGGACAGGGGGCTGAGACCCAGTACTTC
-	few	TRBV5-1	TRBJ2-1	CASSLNNEQFF	TGCGCCAGCAGCTTGAACAATGAGCAGTTCTTC
TRBD2	-	TRBV27	TRBJ2-1	CASEPSAGGYNEQFF	TGTGCCAGCGAGCCCTCAGCGGGGGGTTACAATGAGCAGTTCTTC
-	-	TRBV19	TRBJ2-4	CASSTEYPTLLAKNIQYF	TGTGCCAGTAGTACAGAATACCCGACACTCCTAGCCAAAAACATTCAGTACTTC
TRBD1	-	TRBV7-9	TRBJ1-1	CASSYPLGTAEAFF	TGTGCCAGCAGCTACCCTCTCGGGACAGCTGAAGCTTTCTTT
-	-	TRBV7-9	TRBJ1-1	CASSFQGHTEAFF	TGTGCCAGCAGCTTTCAGGGGCACACTGAAGCTTTCTTT
TRBD1	once	TRBV7-2	TRBJ2-1	CASSFQGQGYNEQFF	TGTGCCAGCAGCTTTCAGGGACAGGGATACAATGAGCAGTTCTTC
TRBD1	-	TRBV19	TRBJ1-5	CASSMGLGTGDQPQHF	TGTGCCAGTAGTATGGGACTCGGGACAGGGGATCAGCCCCAGCATTTT
-	-	TRBV29-1	TRBJ2-7	CSVGLSAPVEQYF	TGCAGCGTTGGATTGTCAGCCCCCGTCGAGCAGTACTTC
-	-	TRBV3-1/TRBV3-2	TRBJ1-6	CASSPRGVAVIRNSPLHF	TGTGCCAGCAGCCCCCGAGGGGTAGCGGTAATTAGGAATTCACCCCTCCACTTT
-	-	TRBV10-2	TRBJ1-2	CASSRGTNFPYGYTF	TGCGCCAGCAGTCGCGGGACTAATTTCCCCTATGGCTACACCTTC
-	-	TRBV7-2	TRBJ1-5	CASSPEPMRRQPQHF	TGTGCCAGCAGCCCGGAACCAATGAGGAGGCAGCCCCAGCATTTT
TRBD1	once	TRBV5-8	TRBJ1-5	CASSQAGGVQPQHF	TGTGCCAGCAGCCAGGCAGGGGGCGTTCAGCCCCAGCATTTT
-	-	TRBV5-6	TRBJ1-2	CASSLEQAFYGYTF	TGTGCCAGCAGCTTGGAGCAGGCATTTTATGGCTACACCTTC
TRBD1	-	TRBV5-1	TRBJ2-7	CASSLDPGGTGYEQYF	TGCGCCAGCAGCTTGGACCCAGGGGGCACGGGCTACGAGCAGTACTTC
-	-	TRBV6-5	TRBJ2-5	CASMGLGVGKETQYF	TGTGCCAGCATGGGTCTAGGGGTCGGGAAAGAGACCCAGTACTTC
-	-	TRBV19	TRBJ2-5	CASSISPGNQETQYF	TGTGCCAGTAGTATCTCCCCGGGGAACCAAGAGACCCAGTACTTC
TRBD2	-	TRBV7-2	TRBJ2-1	CASSLGPSGGNEQFF	TGTGCCAGCAGCTTAGGTCCTAGCGGGGGAAATGAGCAGTTCTTC
TRBD2	-	TRBV7-2	TRBJ2-1	CASSSTGGPYNEQFF	TGTGCCAGCAGCTCAACGGGGGGTCCTTACAATGAGCAGTTCTTC
-	once	TRBV3-1/TRBV3-2	TRBJ2-6	CASSQDELAGANVLTF	TGTGCCAGCAGCCAAGATGAATTAGCCGGGGCCAACGTCCTGACTTTC
-	few	TRBV7-9	TRBJ1-1	CASRGQENTEAFF	TGTGCCAGCAGGGGACAAGAGAACACTGAAGCTTTCTTT
-	once	TRBV5-4	TRBJ1-1	CASSLIGGLNTEAFF	TGTGCCAGCAGCTTGATTGGGGGGTTGAACACTGAAGCTTTCTTT